The source of this T cell receptor beta chain is a study of blood T cell repertoires in COVID-19 (dated by TCRdb to the early 2020s). Regarding the research as a whole: Samples covering the acute and convalescent phases of COVID-19 were provided by collaborators in the United States, Italy and Spain. The material from the prospective study consisted of cDNA or gDNA derived from T cells, B-cell-depleted T cells, or PBMCs. Where HLA class I and class II types were available, the types were taken from metadata supplied by the sample provider, not from assay-based typing. The dataset comprised deeply sampled blood TCRbeta repertoires from subjects exposed to, actively infected with, or recovered from COVID-19. Samples came from the ongoing ImmuneRACE study (first 160 participants) plus 1,254 subjects from 6 global collaborators. Nearly every sample came with metadata listing a de-identified subject ID, COVID-19 status, age in years and sex. A freely available public database, intended as a resource for researchers studying the immune response to SARS-CoV-2, is where the repertoires were released.

TCRbeta CDR3 regions were amplified from genomic DNA using the immunoSEQ Assay, a bias-controlled multiplex PCR. From the authors' description of their analysis: The number of nucleated cells in each sample was estimated by amplification of reference gene primers within the assay. To quantify the absolute abundance of each unique TCRbeta CDR3 rearrangement, sequence reads were collapsed and filtered. For each sample, productive Simpson clonality was calculated by taking the square root of Simpson's diversity index across productive rearrangements. Entries here come from immuneACCESS through TCRdb and include only in-frame sequences with V and J called. Some clones fail to appear in such tables; in the studies checked, an unresolved V gene covers under half of the shortfall, and the cause of the remainder is unknown. Clonal size and the V and J genes are those of that table, whereas D and trimming came from the DNA. This sample holds 400,000 to 550,000 clones; 87% were observed only once. Over 1.5% of the sample is held by the ten biggest clonotypes.

CDR1 and CDR2 were assigned from the germline V gene as LGHNA and YSLEER. CDR3 length: 17 amino acids, cysteine to phenylalanine. CDR3 DNA only is kept here, 51 bases in frame from base 1. At the junction V is shortened by 0 bases and J by 6 bases; bases outside the gene matches: 11. Participants in the prospective study were aged about 18 to 95 years, lived in 24 United States geographic areas, and enrolled through a virtual design. In the prospective study, cohorts were assigned on the basis of participant-reported clinical history obtained from a screening survey and a study questionnaire. Mobile phlebotomists in the prospective study collected whole blood, serum and a nasopharyngeal or oropharyngeal swab from every participant. Additional blood draws and questionnaires over an approximately 2-month period could optionally be provided by prospective study participants. Before DNA extraction, blood samples from the prospective study were shipped at room temperature or frozen.

This clone appeared once. It lacks a known antigen. The sample holds no much larger clone one base away, and base qualities are not on file. Here is what the overall study found, with its caveats: The amount of clinical and demographic metadata varied by source and participant and was provided uncurated.

This TCR was recovered from a woman aged 18 to 35 with acute COVID-19. The specimen sequenced was PBMCs or T cells enriched from blood (not recorded which). The rearranged segments are TRBV4-3 and TRBJ2-1; 7 central nucleotides agree with TRBD2. The sequence in DNA is TGCGCCAGCAGCCAAGATCGGGCGCGGGAGCTTTCCAATGAGCAGTTCTTC. It is translated as CASSQDRARELSNEQFF.